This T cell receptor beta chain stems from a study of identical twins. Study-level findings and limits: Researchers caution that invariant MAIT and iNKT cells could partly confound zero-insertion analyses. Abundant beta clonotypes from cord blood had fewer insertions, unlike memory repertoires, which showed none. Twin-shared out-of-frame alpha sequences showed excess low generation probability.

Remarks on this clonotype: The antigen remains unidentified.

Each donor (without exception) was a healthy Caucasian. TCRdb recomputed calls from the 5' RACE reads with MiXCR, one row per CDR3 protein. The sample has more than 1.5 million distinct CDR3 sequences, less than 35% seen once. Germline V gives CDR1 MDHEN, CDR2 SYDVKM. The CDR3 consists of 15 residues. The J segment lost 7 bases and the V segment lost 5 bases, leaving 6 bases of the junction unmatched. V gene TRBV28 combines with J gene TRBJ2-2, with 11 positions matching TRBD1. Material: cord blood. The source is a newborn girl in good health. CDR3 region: CASSPPGQGDGELFF. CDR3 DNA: TGTGCCAGCAGTCCACCGGGACAGGGGGACGGGGAGCTGTTTTTT.